The 19 T cell receptor beta chains listed next were all sequenced from one sample in a study of identical twins. From the 5' RACE reads, TCRdb called clonotypes with MiXCR, one entry per CDR3 protein. Of some 500,000 distinct CDR3 sequences in the sample, approximately 14% were seen once. These records were also assigned to another study, of yellow fever vaccine responses in identical twins.

Material for sequencing was CD4+ T cells sorted from blood. These receptors were collected from a woman between 18 and 29 years old in good health.

This clonotype was counted at least ten times. The genes are TRBV5-1 and TRBJ2-1, with unresolved D. Trimming stripped 0 bases from V and 5 bases from J, with 6 bases between. The CDR3 consists of 13 residues. Germline assignment: CDR1 SGHRS and CDR2 YFSETQ. The CDR3 reads CASSLGRNNEQFF. DNA of the CDR3: TGCGCCAGCAGCTTGGGCCGAAACAATGAGCAGTTCTTC.

This clonotype has just a few counts. The chain joins TRBV24-1 to TRBJ2-3; the D is unclear. There are 16 residues in the CDR3. V lost 4 bases and J 1 base, leaving 14 bases between the germline ends. Germline V gene data show CDR1 as KGHDR and CDR2 as SFDVKD. This CDR3 is CATSDFGNTGTDTQYF. The CDR3, as DNA: TGTGCCACCAGTGACTTTGGGAACACCGGCACAGATACGCAGTATTTT.

A few counts support this clonotype. The chain carries TRBV6-5 and TRBJ2-5; D not certain. Germline V gene sequence: CDR1 MNHEY, CDR2 SVGAGI. The CDR3 spans 14 residues. Trimming took off 0 bases at V and 5 bases at J, with 10 bases between the two ends. In DNA, the CDR3 is TGTGCCAGCAGTTACTCGACCGGTCGGGAGACCCAGTACTTC. This gives the protein CASSYSTGRETQYF.

This clonotype has just a few counts. V usage is TRBV6-1 and J usage is TRBJ2-1; D not certain. Trimming stripped 6 bases from V and 9 bases from J, with 15 bases between. The V gene's germline CDR1 is MNHNS and CDR2 SASEGT. The CDR3 is 13 amino acids. The chain's CDR3 is CASSGPRGGEQFF. The CDR3 DNA is TGTGCCAGCAGCGGCCCTCGCGGTGGTGAGCAGTTCTTC.

The sample holds a few counts of this clonotype. The chain has TRBV12-3 or TRBV12-4 and TRBJ2-4; tentative D call: TRBD1 (5 bases). The V end was cut by 2 bases, the J end by 7 bases, with 12 bases between. The CDR3 runs to 14 residues. The CDR3 sequence is CASSLRQGFNIQYF. The CDR3 DNA follows: TGTGCCAGCAGTTTACGGCAGGGTTTTAACATTCAGTACTTC.

This rearrangement joins TRBV12-3 or TRBV12-4 to TRBJ2-5; 7 nucleotides line up with TRBD1. The CDR3 consists of 13 residues. V gave up 7 bases and J gave up 1 base; unmatched junction bases: 3. Here the CDR3 DNA reads TGTGCCAGCACCGGGGACAGCCAAGAGACCCAGTACTTC. This codes for CASTGDSQETQYF.

There are a few counts of this clonotype. CDR3 sequence: CSAREDRIPSGANVLTF. In DNA form, the CDR3 reads TGCAGTGCTAGAGAAGACAGGATCCCCTCTGGGGCCAACGTCCTGACTTTC. This rearrangement joins TRBV20-1 to TRBJ2-6, with D possibly being TRBD1 (6 bases). Germline V gene sequence: CDR1 DFQATT, CDR2 SNEGSKA (reference sequence). V dropped 0 bases and J dropped 0 bases, with 12 bases sitting between them. There are 17 residues in the CDR3.

The chain is built from TRBV7-8 and TRBJ2-1; D unclear. CDR3 size: 15 residues. Trimming cost V 5 bases and J 0 bases, with 11 bases left between them. Germline CDR1 SGHVS, CDR2 FQNEAQ. This CDR3 is CASSLDPVSYNEQFF. The CDR3 DNA reads as TGTGCCAGCAGCCTTGACCCCGTCTCCTACAATGAGCAGTTCTTC.

The chain has TRBV11-2 and TRBJ2-7, with 7 bases identical to TRBD1. This CDR3 region has 13 residues. Trimming at V came to 6 bases and at J to 2 bases, leaving 4 bases not matched to a gene. CDR1 and CDR2 from the germline V gene are SGHAT and FQNNGV. CDR3 sequence: CASRQTGAYEQYF. The CDR3 DNA is TGTGCCAGCAGACAAACAGGGGCCTACGAGCAGTACTTC.

In regard to this clonotype: A junction boundary mismatches the germline segment, possibly from a read error. The rearrangement links TRBV7-9 to TRBJ2-7; 7 bases fit TRBD2. The CDR3 sequence is 14 residues long. Germline CDR1 SEHNR, CDR2 FQNEAQ (reference sequence). The CDR3 reads CASSSLGGSTAKGF. The CDR3, as DNA: TGTGCCAGCAGCTCTCTGGGAGGGTCCACCGCAAAAGGCTTC.

The CDR3 DNA sequence: TGTGCCAGTAGTAGGTTTGGCAGGGAGTCTCGTGGCTACACCTTC. Translating gives CASSRFGRESRGYTF. The rearrangement links TRBV19 to TRBJ1-2; D is possibly TRBD1 (5 bases). CDR3 size: 15 residues. V shed 4 bases and J shed 7 bases, with 19 bases lying between them. CDR1 and CDR2 (germline): LNHDA, SQIVND (reference sequence).

V is TRBV7-2 and J is TRBJ2-2; D may be TRBD1 or TRBD2 (6 bases each). Trimming removed 0 bases at V and 2 bases at J, with 10 bases between. Germline assignment: CDR1 SGHTA and CDR2 FQGNSA. The CDR3 runs 16 residues. In DNA, the CDR3 is TGTGCCAGCAGCTTAGCGCCGGGGGCTAACACCGGGGAGCTGTTTTTT. Its protein is CASSLAPGANTGELFF.

V usage is TRBV7-2 and J usage is TRBJ2-6, with D hard to call. The CDR3 spans 13 residues. CDR1 SGHTA and CDR2 FQGNSA come from the germline V gene. Deletions cut 3 bases from V and 4 bases from J, with 4 bases between. This CDR3 is CASSFDGANVLTF. Here the CDR3 DNA reads TGTGCCAGCAGCTTCGACGGGGCCAACGTCCTGACTTTC.

This clonotype was observed a few times. J is TRBJ1-2 and V is TRBV7-3; D gene unclear. There are 13 residues in the CDR3. Germline V gene lookup returns CDR1 SGHTA and CDR2 FQGTGA. The V end lost 4 bases, the J end lost 3 bases, and 9 bases lay between the germline ends. CDR3 region: CASSSSRDYGYTF. The CDR3 DNA reads TGTGCCAGCAGCTCTTCGCGAGACTATGGCTACACCTTC.

At least ten counts were recorded for this clonotype. The chain uses TRBV5-1 and TRBJ2-7; tentative D call: TRBD1 (5 bases). V was trimmed by 0 bases and J by 0 bases, leaving 13 bases between them. CDR3 length: 16 residues. The germline gives CDR1 SGHRS, CDR2 YFSETQ. CDR3 coding DNA: TGCGCCAGCAGCTTGGGTTGGGGCAGTACCTCCTACGAGCAGTACTTC. Its translation is CASSLGWGSTSYEQYF. Complete variable domain (other parts from reference TRBV5-1 and TRBJ2-7): KAGVTQTPRYLIKTRGQQVTLSCSPISGHRSVSWYQQTPGQGLQFLFEYFSETQRNKGNFPGRFSGRQFSNSRSEMNVSTLELGDSALYLCASSLGWGSTSYEQYFGPGTRLTVT.

This clonotype has just a few counts. The chain carries TRBV28 and TRBJ1-2, with D unclear. This CDR3 has 12 residues. Trimming left V 5 bases short and J 8 bases short, with 12 bases between. The germline CDR1 and CDR2 sequences are MDHEN and SYDVKM. The CDR3 DNA follows: TGTGCCAGCAGTGGAAGTTGGAGAGGCTACACCTTC. This translates into CASSGSWRGYTF.

This sequence joins TRBV10-3 and TRBJ2-1; 8 bases line up with TRBD2. The CDR3 extends over 17 amino acids. After removal of 6 bases from V and 0 bases from J, the junction contained 10 bases not matched to a gene. Germline values: CDR1 ENHRY, CDR2 SYGVKD. The CDR3 region has the DNA TGTGCCATCAGAAAGACTAGCGCGGAAAGCTCCTACAATGAGCAGTTCTTC. As protein: CAIRKTSAESSYNEQFF.

This rearrangement joins TRBV2 to TRBJ2-1; no clear D. The V end lost 2 bases, the J end lost 7 bases, and 9 bases lay between the germline ends. The germline V gene encodes CDR1 SNHLY and CDR2 FYNNEI. The CDR3 is 13 residues long. As DNA, the CDR3 is TGTGCCAGCAGTGAAAATTTGGTTAATGAGCAGTTCTTC. It encodes CASSENLVNEQFF.

The chain recombines TRBV20-1 with TRBJ2-2; TRBD1 matches at 9 bases. From germline, CDR1 is DFQATT and CDR2 SNEGSKA (reference sequence). The V segment lost 2 bases and the J segment 6 bases; nucleotides outside the gene matches: 7. The CDR3 loop spans 15 amino acids. The CDR3 DNA reads TGCAGTGCTAGACCAATACAGGGGGCGTCCGGGGAGCTGTTTTTT. Protein: CSARPIQGASGELFF.